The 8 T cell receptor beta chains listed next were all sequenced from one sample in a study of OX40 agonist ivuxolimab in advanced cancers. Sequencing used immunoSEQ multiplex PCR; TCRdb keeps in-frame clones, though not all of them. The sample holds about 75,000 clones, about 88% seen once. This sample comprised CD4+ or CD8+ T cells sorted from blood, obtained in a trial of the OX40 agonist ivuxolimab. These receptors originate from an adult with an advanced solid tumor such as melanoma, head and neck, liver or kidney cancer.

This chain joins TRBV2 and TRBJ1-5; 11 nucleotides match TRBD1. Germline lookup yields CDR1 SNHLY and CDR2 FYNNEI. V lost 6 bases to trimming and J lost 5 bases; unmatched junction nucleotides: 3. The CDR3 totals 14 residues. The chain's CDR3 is CASRPGQGDQPQHF. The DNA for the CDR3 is TGTGCCAGCAGACCGGGACAGGGGGATCAGCCCCAGCATTTT.

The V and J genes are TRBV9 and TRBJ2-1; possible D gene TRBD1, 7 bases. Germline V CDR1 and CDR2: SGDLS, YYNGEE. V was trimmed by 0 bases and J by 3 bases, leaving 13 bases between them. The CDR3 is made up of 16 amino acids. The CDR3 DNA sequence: TGTGCCAGCAGCGTAGAGGGGGGACAGAGCTACAATGAGCAGTTCTTC. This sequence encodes CASSVEGGQSYNEQFF.

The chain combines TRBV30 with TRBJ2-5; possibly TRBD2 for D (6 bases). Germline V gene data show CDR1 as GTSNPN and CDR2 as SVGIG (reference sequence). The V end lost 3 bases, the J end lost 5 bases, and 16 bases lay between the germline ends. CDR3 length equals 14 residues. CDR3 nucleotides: TGTGCCTGGAGCAAGGGAGGCCCTGGGGAGACCCAGTACTTC. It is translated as CAWSKGGPGETQYF.

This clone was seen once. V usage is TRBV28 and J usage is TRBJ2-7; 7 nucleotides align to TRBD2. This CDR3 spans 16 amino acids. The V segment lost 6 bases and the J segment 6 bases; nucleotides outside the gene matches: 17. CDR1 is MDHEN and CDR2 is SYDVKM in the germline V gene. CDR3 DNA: TGTGCCAGCAGACCGACCAATGGACTAGTTGGTAGCGAGCAGTACTTC. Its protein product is CASRPTNGLVGSEQYF. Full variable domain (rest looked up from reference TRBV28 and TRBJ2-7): DVKVTQSSRYLVKRTGEKVFLECVQDMDHENMFWYRQDPGLGLRLIYFSYDVKMKEKGDIPEGYSVSREKKERFSLILESASTNQTSMYLCASRPTNGLVGSEQYFGPGTRLTVT.

The CDR3, as DNA: TGTGCCAGCAGACTGGGAGGGTCCTACGAGCAGTACTTC. Translated: CASRLGGSYEQYF. The chain is built from TRBV6-1 and TRBJ2-7; TRBD2 agrees at 7 bases. The CDR3 is 13 residues long. Trimming took 6 bases from V and 1 from J; bases not matched to a gene: 3. Germline CDR1 reads MNHNS; CDR2 reads SASEGT.

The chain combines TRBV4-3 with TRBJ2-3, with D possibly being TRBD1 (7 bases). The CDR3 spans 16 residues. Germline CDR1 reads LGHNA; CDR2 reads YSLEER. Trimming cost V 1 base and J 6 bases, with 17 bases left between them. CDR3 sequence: CASSQAKGAGRDTQYF. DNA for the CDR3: TGCGCCAGCAGCCAAGCGAAGGGGGCTGGGAGGGATACGCAGTATTTT.

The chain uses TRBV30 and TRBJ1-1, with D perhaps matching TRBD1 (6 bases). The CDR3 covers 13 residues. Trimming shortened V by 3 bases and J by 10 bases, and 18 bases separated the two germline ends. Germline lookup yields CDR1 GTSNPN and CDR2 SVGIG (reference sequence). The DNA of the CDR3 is TGTGCCTGGAGCACACAGGGTTTCCCTCGAGCTTTCTTT. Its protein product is CAWSTQGFPRAFF. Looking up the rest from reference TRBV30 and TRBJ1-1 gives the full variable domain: SQTIHQWPATLVQPVGSPLSLECTVEGTSNPNLYWYRQAAGRGLQLLFYSVGIGQISSEVPQNLSASRPQDRQFILSSKKLLLSDSGFYLCAWSTQGFPRAFFGQGTRLTVV.

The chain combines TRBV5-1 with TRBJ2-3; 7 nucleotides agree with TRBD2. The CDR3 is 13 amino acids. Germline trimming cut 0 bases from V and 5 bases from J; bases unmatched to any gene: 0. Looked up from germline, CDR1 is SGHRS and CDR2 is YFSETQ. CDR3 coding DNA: TGCGCCAGCAGCTTGGCTAGCGGAGATACGCAGTATTTT. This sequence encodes CASSLASGDTQYF.